The source of this TCR beta chain is a study of CD8+ T cells in alopecia areata. General study points: TCR sharing was clearer in mice than between patients, perhaps partly owing to patient HLA diversity. Lesional scalp, notably in alopecia totalis/universalis, had clonality above that of normal scalp.

Investigators isolated RNA and reverse transcribed it into cDNA to act as the sequencing template. This table comes from immunoSEQ multiplex PCR, and its TCRdb copy is limited to in-frame clones, with some not included. The data show approximately 99,000 clones, roughly 64% seen once. T lymphocytes (CD4+ and CD8+) were sorted from PBMCs. On this clone itself: Its antigen remains unidentified.

The CDR3 extends over 14 amino acids. This receptor was taken from a human donor in good health. The material sequenced was CD8+ T cells sorted from blood. The rearrangement links TRBV1 to TRBJ2-7; TRBD2, as called in the table, went unchecked against the DNA. TRBV1 is assigned pseudogene status. The CDR3 sequence: CTSRSTSGVYEQYF. In DNA form, the CDR3 reads TGCACCAGCCGATCGACTAGCGGGGTCTACGAGCAGTACTTC.